This T cell receptor (beta chain) was found in a study of blood T cell repertoires in COVID-19. Background on the study: From the United States, Italy and Spain came samples of acute and convalescent COVID-19.

This CDR3 comprises 14 residues. After removal of 1 base from V and 3 bases from J, the junction contained 3 bases not matched to a gene. Germline values: CDR1 KGHSH, CDR2 LQKENI. Assay used: immunoSEQ multiplex PCR; TCRdb lists only in-frame clones, some missing. The sample gives around 80,000 clones, 65% to 90% of which show up once; 8% to 10% is in the top ten. The rearrangement links TRBV18 to TRBJ2-7, with 7 nucleotides matching TRBD2. What was sequenced was peripheral blood. The sequence was obtained from a man between 50 and 59 years old with COVID-19, enrolled during active disease. As DNA, the CDR3 is TGTGCCAGCTCACCACAGCGGGACCGCTACGAGCAGTACTTC. This codes for CASSPQRDRYEQYF.